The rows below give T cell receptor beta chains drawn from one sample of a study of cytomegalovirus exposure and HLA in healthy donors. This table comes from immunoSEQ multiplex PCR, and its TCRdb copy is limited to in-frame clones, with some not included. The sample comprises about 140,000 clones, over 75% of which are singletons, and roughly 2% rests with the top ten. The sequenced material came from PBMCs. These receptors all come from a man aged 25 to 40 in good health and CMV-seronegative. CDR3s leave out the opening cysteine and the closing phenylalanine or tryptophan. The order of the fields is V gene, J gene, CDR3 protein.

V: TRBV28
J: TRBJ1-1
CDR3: ASSWGGPTEAF

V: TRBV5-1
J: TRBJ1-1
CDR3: ASSQGVNTEAF

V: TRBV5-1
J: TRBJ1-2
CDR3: ASSLGGASGYT

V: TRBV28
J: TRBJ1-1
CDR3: ASSPSVVRGTEAF

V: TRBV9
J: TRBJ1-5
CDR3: ASSFQDRDSNQPQH

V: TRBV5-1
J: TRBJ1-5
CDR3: ASSPTGFGNQPQH

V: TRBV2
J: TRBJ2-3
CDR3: AILRGRVWTDTQY

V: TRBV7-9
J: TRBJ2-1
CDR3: ASSLPLAGGPSYNEQF

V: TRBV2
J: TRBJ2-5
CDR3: ASSERTGRIQETQY

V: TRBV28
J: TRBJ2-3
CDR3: ASSFARAGADTQY

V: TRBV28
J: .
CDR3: ASSDSGAYEQY

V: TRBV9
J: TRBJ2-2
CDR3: ASSVVSSGELF

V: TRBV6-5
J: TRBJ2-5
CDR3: ASSSPGTEETQY

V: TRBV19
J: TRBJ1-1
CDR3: ASSMRDRTTSNTEAF

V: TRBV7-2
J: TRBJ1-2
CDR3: ASSLGRGYGYT

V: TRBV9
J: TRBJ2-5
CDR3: ASSVSTEQETQY

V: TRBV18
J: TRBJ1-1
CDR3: ASSGWDTEAF